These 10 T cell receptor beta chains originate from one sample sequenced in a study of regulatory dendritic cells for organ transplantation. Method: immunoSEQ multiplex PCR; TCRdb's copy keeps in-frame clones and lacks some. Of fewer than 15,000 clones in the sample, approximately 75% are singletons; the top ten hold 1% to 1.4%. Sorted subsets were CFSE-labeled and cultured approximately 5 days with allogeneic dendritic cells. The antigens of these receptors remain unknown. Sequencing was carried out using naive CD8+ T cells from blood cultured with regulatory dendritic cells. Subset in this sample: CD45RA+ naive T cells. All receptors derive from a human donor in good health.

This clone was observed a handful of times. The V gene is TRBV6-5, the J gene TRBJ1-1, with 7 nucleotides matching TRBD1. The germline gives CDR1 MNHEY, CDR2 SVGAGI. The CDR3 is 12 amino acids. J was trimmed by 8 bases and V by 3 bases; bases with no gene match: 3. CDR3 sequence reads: CASSYDRAEAFF. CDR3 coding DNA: TGTGCCAGCAGTTATGACAGGGCCGAAGCTTTCTTT.

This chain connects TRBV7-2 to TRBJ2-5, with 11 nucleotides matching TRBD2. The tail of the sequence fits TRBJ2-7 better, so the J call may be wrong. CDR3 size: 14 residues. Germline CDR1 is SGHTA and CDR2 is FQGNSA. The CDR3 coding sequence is TGTGCCAGCAGCTCGGGACTAGCGGAATACGAGCAGTACTTC. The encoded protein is CASSSGLAEYEQYF.

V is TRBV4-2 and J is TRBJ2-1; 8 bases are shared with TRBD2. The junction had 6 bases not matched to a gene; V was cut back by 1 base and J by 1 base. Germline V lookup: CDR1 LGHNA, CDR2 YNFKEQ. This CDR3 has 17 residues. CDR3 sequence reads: CASSQAAGGGSYNEQFF. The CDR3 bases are TGTGCCAGCAGCCAAGCCGCCGGGGGGGGATCCTACAATGAGCAGTTCTTC.

The CDR3 DNA reads as TGTGCCAGCAGTCGGGGGGCCGGGGACAATGAGCAGTTCTTC. Encoded protein: CASSRGAGDNEQFF. This chain connects TRBV7-9 to TRBJ2-1; the D gene is possibly TRBD2 (7 bases). Trimming stripped 6 bases from V and 5 bases from J, with 14 bases between. This CDR3 spans 14 amino acids. Germline V gene data show CDR1 as SEHNR and CDR2 as FQNEAQ (reference sequence).

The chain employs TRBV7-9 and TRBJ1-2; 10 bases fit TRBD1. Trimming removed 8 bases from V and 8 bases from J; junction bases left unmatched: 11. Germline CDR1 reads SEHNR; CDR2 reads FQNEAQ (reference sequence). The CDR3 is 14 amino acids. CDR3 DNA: TGTGCCAGCGGCCCTTTAGACAGGGGGCTCGGCTACACCTTC. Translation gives CASGPLDRGLGYTF.

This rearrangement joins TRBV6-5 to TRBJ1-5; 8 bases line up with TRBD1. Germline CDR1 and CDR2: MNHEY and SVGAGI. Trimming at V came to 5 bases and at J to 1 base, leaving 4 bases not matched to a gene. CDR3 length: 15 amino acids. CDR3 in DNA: TGTGCCAGCAGTAGAGGACAGGGCAGCAATCAGCCCCAGCATTTT. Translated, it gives CASSRGQGSNQPQHF.

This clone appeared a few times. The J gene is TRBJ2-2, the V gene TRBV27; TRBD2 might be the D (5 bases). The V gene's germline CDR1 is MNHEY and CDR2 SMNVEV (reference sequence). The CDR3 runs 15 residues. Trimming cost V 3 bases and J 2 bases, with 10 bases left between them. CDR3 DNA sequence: TGTGCCAGCAGTTTTCCGGGATCTAACACCGGGGAGCTGTTTTTT. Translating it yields CASSFPGSNTGELFF.

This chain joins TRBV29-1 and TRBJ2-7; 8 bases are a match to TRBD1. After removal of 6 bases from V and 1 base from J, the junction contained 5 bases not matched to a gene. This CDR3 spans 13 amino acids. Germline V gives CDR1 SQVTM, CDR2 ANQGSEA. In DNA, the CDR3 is TGCAGCGTCGGACAGGGAGAATCCTACGAGCAGTACTTC. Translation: CSVGQGESYEQYF.

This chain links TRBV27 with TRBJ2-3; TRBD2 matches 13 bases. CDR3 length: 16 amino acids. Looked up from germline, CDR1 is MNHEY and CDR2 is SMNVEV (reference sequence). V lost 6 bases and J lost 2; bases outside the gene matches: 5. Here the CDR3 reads CASRELAGGLTDTQYF. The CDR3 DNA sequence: TGTGCCAGCAGGGAACTAGCGGGGGGGCTCACAGATACGCAGTATTTT.

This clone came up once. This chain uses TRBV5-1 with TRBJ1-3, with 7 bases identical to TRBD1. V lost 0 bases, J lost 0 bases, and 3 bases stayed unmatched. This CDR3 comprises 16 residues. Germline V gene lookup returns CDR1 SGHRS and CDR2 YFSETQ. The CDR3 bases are TGCGCCAGCAGCTTGGGACAGGGAACCTCTGGAAACACCATATATTTT. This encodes CASSLGQGTSGNTIYF.